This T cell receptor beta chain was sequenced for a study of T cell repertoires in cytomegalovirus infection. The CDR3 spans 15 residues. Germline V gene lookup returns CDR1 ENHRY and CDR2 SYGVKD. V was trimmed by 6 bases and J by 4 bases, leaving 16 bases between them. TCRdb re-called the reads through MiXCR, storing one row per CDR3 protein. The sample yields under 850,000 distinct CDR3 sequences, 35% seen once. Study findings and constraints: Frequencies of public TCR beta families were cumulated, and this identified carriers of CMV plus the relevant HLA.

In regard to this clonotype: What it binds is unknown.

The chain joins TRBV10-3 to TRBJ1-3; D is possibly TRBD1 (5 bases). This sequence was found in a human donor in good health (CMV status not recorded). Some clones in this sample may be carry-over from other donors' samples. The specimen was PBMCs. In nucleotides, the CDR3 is TGTGCCATCAGAAGGGACGGGAGAGCGGGAAACACCATATATTTT. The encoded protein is CAIRRDGRAGNTIYF.